Reported below is one T cell receptor (beta chain). Its specificity is not known. This sample was included in a study of shared clonotypes between healthy human individuals. General study points: Rarefaction showed that sequencing of sorted subsets was incomplete (despite large depth). Limited genetic and exposure-history diversity came from having few donors. Clonotypes shared by all four donors outscored non-shared clonotypes in generation probability.

Here immunoSEQ multiplex PCR was the method, and the copy in TCRdb shows in-frame clones only, minus some. Of more than 550,000 clones in the sample, 72% were seen once. Germline values: CDR1 MNHNY, CDR2 SVGAGI (reference sequence). The CDR3 spans 13 residues. Trimming removed 6 bases from V and 3 bases from J, with 12 bases in between. Source material: memory CD4+ T cells sorted from blood. Subset specified: CD45RA-negative fraction. The rearrangement joins TRBV6-6 to TRBJ2-7; weak D call: TRBD2 (6 bases). The clonotype was recovered from a woman between 25 and 40 years old in good health. Here the CDR3 reads CASREGTSYEQYF. The CDR3 nucleotides read TGTGCCAGCAGGGAGGGGACCAGCTACGAGCAGTACTTC.